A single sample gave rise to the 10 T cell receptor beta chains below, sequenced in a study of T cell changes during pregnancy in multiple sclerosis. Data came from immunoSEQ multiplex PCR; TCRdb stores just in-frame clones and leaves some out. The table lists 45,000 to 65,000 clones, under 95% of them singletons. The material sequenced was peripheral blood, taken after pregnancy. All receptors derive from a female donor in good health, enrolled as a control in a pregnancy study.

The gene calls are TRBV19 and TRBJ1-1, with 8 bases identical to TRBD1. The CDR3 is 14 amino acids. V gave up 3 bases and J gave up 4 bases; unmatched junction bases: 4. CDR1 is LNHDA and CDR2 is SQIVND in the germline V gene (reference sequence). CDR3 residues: CASSIGQGGTEAFF. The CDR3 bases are TGTGCCAGTAGTATTGGACAGGGCGGCACTGAAGCTTTCTTT.

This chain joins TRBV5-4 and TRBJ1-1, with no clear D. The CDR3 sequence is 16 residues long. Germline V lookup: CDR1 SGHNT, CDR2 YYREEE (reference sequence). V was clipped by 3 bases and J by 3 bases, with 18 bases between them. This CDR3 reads CASSSYRGPGDTEAFF. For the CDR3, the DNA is TGTGCCAGCAGCTCCTACCGGGGTCCCGGGGACACTGAAGCTTTCTTT.

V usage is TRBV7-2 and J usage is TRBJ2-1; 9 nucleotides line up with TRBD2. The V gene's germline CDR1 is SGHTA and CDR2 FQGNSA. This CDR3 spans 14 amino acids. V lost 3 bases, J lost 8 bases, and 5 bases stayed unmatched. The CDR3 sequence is CASSFSIAGDEQFF. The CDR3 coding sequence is TGTGCCAGCAGCTTCTCCATAGCGGGGGATGAGCAGTTCTTC.

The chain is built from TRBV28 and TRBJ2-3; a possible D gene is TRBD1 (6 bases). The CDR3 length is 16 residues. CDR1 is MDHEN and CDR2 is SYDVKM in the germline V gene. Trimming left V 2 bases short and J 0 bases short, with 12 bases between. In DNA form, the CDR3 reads TGTGCCAGCAGTTTAGGGGCAGGGGCTAGCACAGATACGCAGTATTTT. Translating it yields CASSLGAGASTDTQYF.

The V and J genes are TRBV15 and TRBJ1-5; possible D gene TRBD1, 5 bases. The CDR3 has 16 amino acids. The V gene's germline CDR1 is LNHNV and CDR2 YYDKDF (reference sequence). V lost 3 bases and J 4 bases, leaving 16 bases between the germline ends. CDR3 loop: CATSSPRGGRNQPQHF. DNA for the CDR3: TGTGCCACCAGCAGCCCCCGCGGGGGAAGGAATCAGCCCCAGCATTTT.

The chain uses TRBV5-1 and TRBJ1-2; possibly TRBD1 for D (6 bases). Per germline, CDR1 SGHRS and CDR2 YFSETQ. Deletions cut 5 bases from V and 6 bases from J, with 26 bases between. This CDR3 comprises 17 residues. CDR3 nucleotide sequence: TGCGCCAGCAGTCCGGGTTCCGGGACATCTGAAGGCCATGGCTACACCTTC. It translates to CASSPGSGTSEGHGYTF.

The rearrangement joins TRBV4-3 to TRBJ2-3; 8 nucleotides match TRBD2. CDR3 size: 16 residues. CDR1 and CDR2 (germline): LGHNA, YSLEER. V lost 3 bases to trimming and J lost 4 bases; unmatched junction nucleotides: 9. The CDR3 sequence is CASSHAGTRSADTQYF. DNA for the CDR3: TGCGCCAGCAGCCATGCCGGGACTAGATCTGCAGATACGCAGTATTTT.

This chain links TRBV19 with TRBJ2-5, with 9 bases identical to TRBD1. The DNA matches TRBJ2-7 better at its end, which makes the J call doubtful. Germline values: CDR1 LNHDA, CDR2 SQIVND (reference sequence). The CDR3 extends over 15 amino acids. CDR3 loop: CASSPRDRDSYEQYF. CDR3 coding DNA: TGTGCCAGTAGTCCTCGGGACAGGGATTCCTACGAGCAGTACTTC.

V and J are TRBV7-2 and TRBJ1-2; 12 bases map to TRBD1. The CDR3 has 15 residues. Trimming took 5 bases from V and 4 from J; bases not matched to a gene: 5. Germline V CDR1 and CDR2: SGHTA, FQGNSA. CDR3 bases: TGTGCCAGCAGCCCGGGGACAGGGGGCCTCTATGGCTACACCTTC. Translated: CASSPGTGGLYGYTF.

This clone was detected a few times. The CDR3 coding sequence is TGCGCCAGCAGCTTGGACGGGGGGCAGGTGGAAAAACTGTTTTTT. Encoded protein: CASSLDGGQVEKLFF. The V call is TRBV5-1, the J call TRBJ1-4, with a tentative D call TRBD1 (6 bases). CDR1 SGHRS and CDR2 YFSETQ come from the germline V gene. The CDR3 extends over 15 amino acids. Trimming removed 0 bases from V and 8 bases from J, with 14 bases in between.